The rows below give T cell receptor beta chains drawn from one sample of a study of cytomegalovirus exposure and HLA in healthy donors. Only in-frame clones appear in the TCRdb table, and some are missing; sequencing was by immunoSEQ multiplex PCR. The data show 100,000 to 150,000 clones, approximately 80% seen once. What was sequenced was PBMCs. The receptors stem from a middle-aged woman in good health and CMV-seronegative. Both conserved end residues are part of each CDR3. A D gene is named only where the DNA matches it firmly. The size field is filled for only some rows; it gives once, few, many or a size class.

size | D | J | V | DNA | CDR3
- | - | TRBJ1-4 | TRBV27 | TGTGCCAGCAGTTTCGTTTCGGATGAAAAACTGTTTTTT | CASSFVSDEKLFF
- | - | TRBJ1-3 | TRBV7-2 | TGTGCCAGCAGCCGATCGGGGGGGAACTCTGGAAACACCATATATTTT | CASSRSGGNSGNTIYF
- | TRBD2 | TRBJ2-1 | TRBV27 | TGTGCCAGCAGTTCCCTAATGAGCGGGGGCTCCTACAATGAGCAGTTCTTC | CASSSLMSGGSYNEQFF
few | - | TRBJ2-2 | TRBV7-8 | TGTGCCAGCAGCTTTGTAGGAGGCGGGGAGCTGTTTTTT | CASSFVGGGELFF
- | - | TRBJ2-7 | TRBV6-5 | TGTGCCAGCAGCCACTTGATGTCCCCGGACGAGCAGTACTTC | CASSHLMSPDEQYF
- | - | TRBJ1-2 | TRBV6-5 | TGTGCCAGCAGCCGCGCGGGGCGGGAAGGCTACACCTTC | CASSRAGREGYTF
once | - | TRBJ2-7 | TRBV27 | TGTGCCAGCAGCCCCCAGGGGTCCTACGAGCAGTACTTC | CASSPQGSYEQYF
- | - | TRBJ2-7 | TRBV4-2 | TGTGCCAGCAGCCAAGAAGCTGGGGCAGGGGCCGAGCAGTACTTC | CASSQEAGAGAEQYF
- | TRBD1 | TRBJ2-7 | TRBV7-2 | TGTGCCAGCAGCATAGTTCCGGGACAGGGGGCCTACGAGCAGTACTTC | CASSIVPGQGAYEQYF
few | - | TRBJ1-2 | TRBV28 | TGTGCCAGCAGTTTCCGACCAGGTGGGAACTATGGCTACACCTTC | CASSFRPGGNYGYTF
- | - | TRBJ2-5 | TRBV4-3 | TGCGCCAGCAGCCAAAAAGGGGGGGGAGGCCAAGAGACCCAGTACTTC | CASSQKGGGGQETQYF
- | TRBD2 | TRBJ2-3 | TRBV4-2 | TGTGCCAGCAGCCAAGCCTGGGCGGGGGGACGGGCAGATACGCAGTATTTT | CASSQAWAGGRADTQYF
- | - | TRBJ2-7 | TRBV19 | TGTGCCAGTAGTTTAGAACTCGCCTACGAGCAGTACTTC | CASSLELAYEQYF
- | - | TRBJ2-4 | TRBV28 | TGTGCCATCCAGACTAGGGGAAAAAACATTCAGTACTTC | CAIQTRGKNIQYF
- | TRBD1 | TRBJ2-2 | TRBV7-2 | TGTGCCAGCAGTGACAGGGGGAACACCGGGGAGCTGTTTTTT | CASSDRGNTGELFF
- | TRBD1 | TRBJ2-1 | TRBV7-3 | TGTGCCAGCAGCTCAGGGGGTAATGAGCAGTTCTTC | CASSSGGNEQFF
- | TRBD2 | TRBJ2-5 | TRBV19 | TGTGCCAGTAGTAGAGGACTAGCGGGAGGGCAGGAGACCCAGTACTTC | CASSRGLAGGQETQYF
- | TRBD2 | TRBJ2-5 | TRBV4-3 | TGCGCCAGCAGCCAAGGGAGACTAGCAGAGACCCAGTACTTC | CASSQGRLAETQYF
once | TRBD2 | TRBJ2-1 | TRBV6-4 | TGTGCCAGCAGTGACGAGGCGGGGGTTGAGCAGTTCTTC | CASSDEAGVEQFF
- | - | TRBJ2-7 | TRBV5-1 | TGCGCCAGCAGCTTGGCCGGCACAGGGTTTGACGAGCAGTACTTC | CASSLAGTGFDEQYF
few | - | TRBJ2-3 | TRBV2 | TGTGCCAGCCTGGAGAGATCTAGCACAGATACGCAGTATTTT | CASLERSSTDTQYF
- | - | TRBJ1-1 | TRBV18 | TGTGCCAGCTCACGGACACAGAACACTGAAGCTTTCTTT | CASSRTQNTEAFF
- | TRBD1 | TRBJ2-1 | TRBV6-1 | TGTGCCAGCAGCCGGGACAGGGTCTACAATGAGCAGTTCTTC | CASSRDRVYNEQFF
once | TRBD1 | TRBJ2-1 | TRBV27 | TGTGCCAGCAGTGTGGACAGGGTGGGTAATGAGCAGTTCTTC | CASSVDRVGNEQFF
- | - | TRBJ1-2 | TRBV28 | TGTGCCAGCACCCCGTTGAGGCAGACGGGGGGCTATGGCTACACCTTC | CASTPLRQTGGYGYTF
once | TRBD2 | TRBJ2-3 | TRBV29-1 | TGCAGCGTCTCCAGGAGCGGGAGCGCAGATACGCAGTATTTT | CSVSRSGSADTQYF
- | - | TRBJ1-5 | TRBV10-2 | TGCGCCAGCAGTGAGTCACGGGGATTACAGCCCCAGCATTTT | CASSESRGLQPQHF
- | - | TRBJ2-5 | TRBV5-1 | TGCGCCAGCAGCTTTAGCGGAGTGGAGGAGACCCAGTACTTC | CASSFSGVEETQYF
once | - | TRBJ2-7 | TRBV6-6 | TGTGCCAGCGAGGTAACGGGCTACGAGCAGTACTTC | CASEVTGYEQYF
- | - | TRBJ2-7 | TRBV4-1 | TGCGCCAGCAGCCAAGTCGGGAAAGTGGGCTACGAGCAGTACTTC | CASSQVGKVGYEQYF
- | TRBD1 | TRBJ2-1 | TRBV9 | TGTGCCAGCAGCCTTCGGGGACAGGCTAACTACAATGAGCAGTTCTTC | CASSLRGQANYNEQFF
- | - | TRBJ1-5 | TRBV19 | TGTGCCAGTAGTCTCGCTCCGGGGTTCGGCAATCAGCCCCAGCATTTT | CASSLAPGFGNQPQHF
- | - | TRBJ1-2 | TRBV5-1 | TGCGCCAGCAGCTTGGACCCAGACTATGGCTACACCTTC | CASSLDPDYGYTF
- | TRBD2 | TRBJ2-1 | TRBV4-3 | TGCGCCAGCAGCCAGCGGGCTAGCGGGAGAACCGATGAGCAGTTCTTC | CASSQRASGRTDEQFF
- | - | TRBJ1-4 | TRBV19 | TGTGCCGGGGGCGGGGGCCCGCGAAATCTGTTTTTT | CAGGGGPRNLFF
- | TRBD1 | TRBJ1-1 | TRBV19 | TGTGCCAGTAGTGCAGACAGGGCGGCGAACACTGAAGCTTTCTTT | CASSADRAANTEAFF
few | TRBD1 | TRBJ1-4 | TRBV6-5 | TGTGCCAGCAGTTACTCGGCAGGGGGCGCTGAGGAAAAACTGTTTTTT | CASSYSAGGAEEKLFF
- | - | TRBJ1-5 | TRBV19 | TGTGCCAGTAGTATGTGGCATAGCAATCAGCCCCAGCATTTT | CASSMWHSNQPQHF
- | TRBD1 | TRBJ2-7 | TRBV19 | TGTGCCAGTAGCCCCCTCCCGGGACAGGGGGCCCTTGGTGAGCAGTACTTC | CASSPLPGQGALGEQYF
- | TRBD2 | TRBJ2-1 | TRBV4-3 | TGCGCCAGCAGCCAAGACGGGACTAGCGGTTACAATGAGCAGTTCTTC | CASSQDGTSGYNEQFF
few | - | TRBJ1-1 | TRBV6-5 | TGTGCCAGCAGTTACAGGGGTAGTGAAGCTTTCTTT | CASSYRGSEAFF
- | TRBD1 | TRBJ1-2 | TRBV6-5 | TGTGCCAGCAGTTACGGGTACAGGGGCGAGGGCTACACCTTC | CASSYGYRGEGYTF
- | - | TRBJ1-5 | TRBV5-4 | TGTGCCAGCAGCTTGGTTCAGGAATTCGGTAGCAATCAGCCCCAGCATTTT | CASSLVQEFGSNQPQHF
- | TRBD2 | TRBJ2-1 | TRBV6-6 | TGTGCCAGCAGGGCCGGGACTAGCGGGAGTTTCGAGCAGTTCTTC | CASRAGTSGSFEQFF
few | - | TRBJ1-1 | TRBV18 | TGTGCCAGCTCACTATCCGGACAGAACACTGAAGCTTTCTTT | CASSLSGQNTEAFF
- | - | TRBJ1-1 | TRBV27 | TGTGCCAGCACGGGGTTTTCAGTCCGGGAGGGCTGCGAAGCTTTCTTT | CASTGFSVREGCEAFF
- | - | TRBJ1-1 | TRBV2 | TGTGCCAGCAGCCTACAGGTGAACACTGAAGCTTTCTTT | CASSLQVNTEAFF
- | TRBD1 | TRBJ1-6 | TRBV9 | TGTGCCAGCAGCGTAGACGGACAGGGGAATTCACCCCTCCACTTT | CASSVDGQGNSPLHF
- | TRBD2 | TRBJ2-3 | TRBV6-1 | TGTGCCAGCAGTGAGCCGGGAGGGCGGGAGAGAGATACGCAGTATTTT | CASSEPGGRERDTQYF
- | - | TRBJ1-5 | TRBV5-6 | TGTGCCAGCAGCTTGAGGGGGATGAATCAGCCCCAGCATTTT | CASSLRGMNQPQHF
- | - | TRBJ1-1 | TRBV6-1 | TGTGCCAGCCACGAGAGAGGGTTGAACACTGAAGCTTTCTTT | CASHERGLNTEAFF
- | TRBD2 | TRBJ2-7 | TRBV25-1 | TGTGCCAGCAGTGGATTATGGGAGGGGTCCTACGAGCAGTACTTC | CASSGLWEGSYEQYF
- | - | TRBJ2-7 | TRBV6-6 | TGTGCCAGCAGGGCCTCAGCCTACGAGCAGTACTTC | CASRASAYEQYF